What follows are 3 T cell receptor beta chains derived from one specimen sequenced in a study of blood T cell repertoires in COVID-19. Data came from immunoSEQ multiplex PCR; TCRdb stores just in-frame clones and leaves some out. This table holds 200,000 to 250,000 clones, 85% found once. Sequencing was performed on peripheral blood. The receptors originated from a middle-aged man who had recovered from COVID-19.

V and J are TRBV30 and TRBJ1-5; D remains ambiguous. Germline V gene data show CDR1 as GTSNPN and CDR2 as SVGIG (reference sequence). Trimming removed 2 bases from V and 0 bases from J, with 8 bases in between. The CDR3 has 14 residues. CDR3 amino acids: CAWSLKLSNQPQHF. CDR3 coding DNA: TGTGCCTGGAGTCTCAAGCTTAGCAATCAGCCCCAGCATTTT.

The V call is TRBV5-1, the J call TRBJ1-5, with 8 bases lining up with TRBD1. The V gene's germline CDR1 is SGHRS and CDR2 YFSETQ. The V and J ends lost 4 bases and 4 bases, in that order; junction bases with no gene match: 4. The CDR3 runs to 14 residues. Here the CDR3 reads CASSRTGPNQPQHF. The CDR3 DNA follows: TGCGCCAGCAGCCGGACAGGGCCAAATCAGCCCCAGCATTTT.

CDR3 nucleotides: TGCGCCAGCAGTGAGGGGGACAGGGGGAGGTACGAGCAGTACTTC. Protein sequence: CASSEGDRGRYEQYF. The chain carries TRBV10-2 and TRBJ2-7, with TRBD1 matching 11 bases. Germline values: CDR1 WSHSY, CDR2 SAAADI. The trim removed 2 bases at V and 4 bases at J, leaving 4 bases unmatched. This CDR3 region has 15 residues.